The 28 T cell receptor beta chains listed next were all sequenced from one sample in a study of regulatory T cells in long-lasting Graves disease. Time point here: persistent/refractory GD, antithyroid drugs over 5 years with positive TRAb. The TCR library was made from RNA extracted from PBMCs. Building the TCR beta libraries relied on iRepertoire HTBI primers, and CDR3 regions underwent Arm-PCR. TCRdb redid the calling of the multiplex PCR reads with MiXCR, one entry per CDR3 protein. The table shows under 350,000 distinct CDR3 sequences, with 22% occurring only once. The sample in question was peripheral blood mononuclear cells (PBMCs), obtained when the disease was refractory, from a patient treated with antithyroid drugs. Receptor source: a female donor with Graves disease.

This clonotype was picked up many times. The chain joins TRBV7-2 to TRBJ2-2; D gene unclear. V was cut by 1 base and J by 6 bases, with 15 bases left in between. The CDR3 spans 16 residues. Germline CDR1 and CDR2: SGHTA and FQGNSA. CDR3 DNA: TGTGCCAGCAGCTTAGTCTCTGGTGCGTGGGCCGGGGAGCTGTTTTTT. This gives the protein CASSLVSGAWAGELFF.

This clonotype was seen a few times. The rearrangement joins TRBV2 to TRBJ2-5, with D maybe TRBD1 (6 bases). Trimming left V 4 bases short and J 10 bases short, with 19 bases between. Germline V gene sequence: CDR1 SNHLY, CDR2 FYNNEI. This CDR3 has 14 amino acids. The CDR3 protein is CASSGLPRIGGQYF. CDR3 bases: TGTGCCAGCAGTGGTCTTCCCCGCATAGGGGGCCAGTACTTC.

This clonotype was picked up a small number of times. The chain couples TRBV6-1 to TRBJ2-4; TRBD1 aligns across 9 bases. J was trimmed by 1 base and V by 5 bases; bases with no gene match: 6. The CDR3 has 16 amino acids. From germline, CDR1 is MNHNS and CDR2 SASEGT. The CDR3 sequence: CASSTLQGAAKNIQYF. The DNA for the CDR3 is TGTGCCAGCAGTACATTACAGGGGGCCGCCAAAAACATTCAGTACTTC.

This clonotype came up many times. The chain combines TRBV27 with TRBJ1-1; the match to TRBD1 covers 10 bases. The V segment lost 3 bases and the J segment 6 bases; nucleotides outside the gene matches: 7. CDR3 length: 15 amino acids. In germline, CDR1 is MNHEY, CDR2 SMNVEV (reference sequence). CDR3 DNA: TGTGCCAGCAGTTTTCGCGGACAGGGGGAGGCTGAAGCTTTCTTT. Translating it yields CASSFRGQGEAEAFF.

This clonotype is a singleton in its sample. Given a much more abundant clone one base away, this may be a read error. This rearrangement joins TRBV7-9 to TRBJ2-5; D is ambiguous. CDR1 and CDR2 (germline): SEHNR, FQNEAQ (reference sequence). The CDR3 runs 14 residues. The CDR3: CASSLNGYQETQCF. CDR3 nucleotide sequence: TGTGCCAGCAGCTTAAACGGCTACCAAGAGACCCAGTGCTTC.

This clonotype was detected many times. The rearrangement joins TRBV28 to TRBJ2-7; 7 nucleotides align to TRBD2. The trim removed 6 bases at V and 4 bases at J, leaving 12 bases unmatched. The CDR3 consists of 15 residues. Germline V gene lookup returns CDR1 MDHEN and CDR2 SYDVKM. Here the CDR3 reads CASRDRDYTSYEQYF. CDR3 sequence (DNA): TGTGCCAGCAGAGACCGGGACTACACATCGTACGAGCAGTACTTC.

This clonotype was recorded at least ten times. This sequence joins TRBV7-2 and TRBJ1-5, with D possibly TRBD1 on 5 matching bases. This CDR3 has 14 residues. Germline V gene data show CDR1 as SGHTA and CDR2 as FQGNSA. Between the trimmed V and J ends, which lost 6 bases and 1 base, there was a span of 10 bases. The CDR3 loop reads CASSSGYSNQPQHF. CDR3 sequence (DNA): TGTGCCAGCAGTTCAGGGTACAGCAATCAGCCCCAGCATTTT.

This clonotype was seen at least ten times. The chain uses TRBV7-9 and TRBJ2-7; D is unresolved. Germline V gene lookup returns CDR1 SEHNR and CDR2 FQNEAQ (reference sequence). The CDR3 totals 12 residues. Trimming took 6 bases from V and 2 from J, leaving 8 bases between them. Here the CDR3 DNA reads TGTGCCAGCAGTTTAAGGGCCTACGAGCAGTACTTC. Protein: CASSLRAYEQYF.

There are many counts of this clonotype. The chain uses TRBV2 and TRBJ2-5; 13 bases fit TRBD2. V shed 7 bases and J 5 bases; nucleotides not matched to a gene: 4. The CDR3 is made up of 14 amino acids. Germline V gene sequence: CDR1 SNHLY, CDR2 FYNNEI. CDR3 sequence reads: CASTPLAGGETQYF. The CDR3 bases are TGTGCCAGCACCCCACTAGCGGGAGGGGAGACCCAGTACTTC.

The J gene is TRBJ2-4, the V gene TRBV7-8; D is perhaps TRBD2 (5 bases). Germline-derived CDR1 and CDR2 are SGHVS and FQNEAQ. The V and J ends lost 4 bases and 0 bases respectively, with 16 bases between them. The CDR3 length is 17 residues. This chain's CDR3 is CASSSARVLLAKNIQYF. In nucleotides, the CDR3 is TGTGCCAGCAGCTCCGCGAGGGTCCTACTAGCCAAAAACATTCAGTACTTC.

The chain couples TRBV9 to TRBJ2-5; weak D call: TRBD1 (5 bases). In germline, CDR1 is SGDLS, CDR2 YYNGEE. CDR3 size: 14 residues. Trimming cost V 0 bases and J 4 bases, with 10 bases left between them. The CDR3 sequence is CASSVGWGGETQYF. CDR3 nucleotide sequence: TGTGCCAGCAGCGTAGGGTGGGGCGGAGAGACCCAGTACTTC.

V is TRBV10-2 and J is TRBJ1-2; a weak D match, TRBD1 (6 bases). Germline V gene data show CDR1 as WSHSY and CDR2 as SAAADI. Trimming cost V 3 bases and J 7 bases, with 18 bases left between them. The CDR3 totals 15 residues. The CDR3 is CASSEYRGGKAGYTF. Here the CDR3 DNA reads TGCGCCAGCAGTGAATATCGAGGGGGGAAGGCTGGCTACACCTTC.

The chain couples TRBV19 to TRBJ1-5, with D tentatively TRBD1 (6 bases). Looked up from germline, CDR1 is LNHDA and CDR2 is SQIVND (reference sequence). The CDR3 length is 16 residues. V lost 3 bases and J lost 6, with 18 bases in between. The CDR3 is CASSIRPGAGGQPQHF. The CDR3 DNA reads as TGTGCCAGTAGTATTCGCCCGGGGGCGGGAGGTCAGCCCCAGCATTTT.

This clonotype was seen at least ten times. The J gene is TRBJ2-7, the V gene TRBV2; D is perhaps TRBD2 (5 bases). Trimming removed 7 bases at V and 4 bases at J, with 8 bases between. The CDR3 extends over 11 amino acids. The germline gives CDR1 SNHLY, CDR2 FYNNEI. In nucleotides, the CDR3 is TGTGCCAGCATGGGAGAGTACGAGCAGTACTTC. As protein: CASMGEYEQYF.

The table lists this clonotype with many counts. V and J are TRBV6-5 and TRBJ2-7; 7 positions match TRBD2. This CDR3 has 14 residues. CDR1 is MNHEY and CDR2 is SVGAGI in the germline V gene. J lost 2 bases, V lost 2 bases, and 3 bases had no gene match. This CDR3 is CASSYAAGAYEQYF. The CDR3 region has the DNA TGTGCCAGCAGTTACGCGGCGGGGGCCTACGAGCAGTACTTC.

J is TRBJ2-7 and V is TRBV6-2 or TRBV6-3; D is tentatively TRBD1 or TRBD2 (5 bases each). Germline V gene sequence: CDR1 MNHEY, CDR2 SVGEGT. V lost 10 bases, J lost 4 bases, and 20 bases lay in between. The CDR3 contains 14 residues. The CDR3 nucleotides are TGTGCCACCCGGCTTCCGGGACCATTTTACGAGCAGTACTTC. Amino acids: CATRLPGPFYEQYF.

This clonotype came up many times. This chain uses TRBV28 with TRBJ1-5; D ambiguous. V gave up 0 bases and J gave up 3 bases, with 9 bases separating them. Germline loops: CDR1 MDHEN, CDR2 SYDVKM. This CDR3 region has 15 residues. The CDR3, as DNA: TGTGCCAGCAGTTTATGGGCAGAAACCAATCAGCCCCAGCATTTT. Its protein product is CASSLWAETNQPQHF.

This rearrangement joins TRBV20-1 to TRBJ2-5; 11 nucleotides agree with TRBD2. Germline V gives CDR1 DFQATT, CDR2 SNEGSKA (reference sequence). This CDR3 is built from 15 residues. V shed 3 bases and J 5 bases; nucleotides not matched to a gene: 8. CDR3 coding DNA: TGCAGTGCTAGGGGTAGACTAGCGGGATGGGAGACCCAGTACTTC. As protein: CSARGRLAGWETQYF.

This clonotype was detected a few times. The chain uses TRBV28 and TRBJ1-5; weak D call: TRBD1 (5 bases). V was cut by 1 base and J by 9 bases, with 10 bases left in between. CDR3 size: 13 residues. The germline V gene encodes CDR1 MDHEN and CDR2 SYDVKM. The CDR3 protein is CASSLSGVRPQHF. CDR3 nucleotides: TGTGCCAGCAGTTTATCGGGGGTTAGGCCCCAGCATTTT.

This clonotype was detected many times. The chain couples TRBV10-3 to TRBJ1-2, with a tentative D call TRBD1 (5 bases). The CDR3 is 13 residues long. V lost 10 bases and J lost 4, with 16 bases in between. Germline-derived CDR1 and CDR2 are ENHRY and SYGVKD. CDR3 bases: TGTGCCACCACGCAGGAGGGGATCTATGGCTACACCTTC. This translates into CATTQEGIYGYTF.

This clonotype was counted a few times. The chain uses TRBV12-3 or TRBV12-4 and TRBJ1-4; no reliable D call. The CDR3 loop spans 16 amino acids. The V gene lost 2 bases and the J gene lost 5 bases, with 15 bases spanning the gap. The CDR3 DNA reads TGTGCCAGCAGTTTACTGGGAGGTGGGCAGAATGAAAAACTGTTTTTT. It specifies CASSLLGGGQNEKLFF.

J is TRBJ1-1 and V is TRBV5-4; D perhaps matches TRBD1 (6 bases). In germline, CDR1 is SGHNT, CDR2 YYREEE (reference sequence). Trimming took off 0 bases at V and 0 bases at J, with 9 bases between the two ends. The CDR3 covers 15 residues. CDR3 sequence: CASSLARGVNTEAFF. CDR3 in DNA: TGTGCCAGCAGCTTGGCCAGGGGAGTGAACACTGAAGCTTTCTTT.

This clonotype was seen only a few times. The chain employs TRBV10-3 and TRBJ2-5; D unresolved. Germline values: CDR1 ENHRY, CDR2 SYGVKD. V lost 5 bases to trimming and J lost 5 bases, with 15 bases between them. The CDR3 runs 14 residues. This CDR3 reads CAISSPLGLETQYF. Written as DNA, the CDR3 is TGTGCCATCAGTTCCCCCTTGGGGTTGGAGACCCAGTACTTC.

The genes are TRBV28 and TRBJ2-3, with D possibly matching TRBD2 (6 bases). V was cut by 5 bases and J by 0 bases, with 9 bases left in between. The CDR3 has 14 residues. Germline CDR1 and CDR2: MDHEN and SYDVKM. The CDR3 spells CASSPRDSTDTQYF. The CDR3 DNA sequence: TGTGCCAGCAGTCCGCGGGACAGCACAGATACGCAGTATTTT.

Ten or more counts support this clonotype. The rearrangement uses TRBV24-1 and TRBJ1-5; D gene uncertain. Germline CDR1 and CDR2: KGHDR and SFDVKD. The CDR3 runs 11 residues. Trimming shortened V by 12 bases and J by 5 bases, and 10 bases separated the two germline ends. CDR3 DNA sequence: TGTGCCGTGGGGTCCTATCAGCCCCAGCATTTT. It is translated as CAVGSYQPQHF.

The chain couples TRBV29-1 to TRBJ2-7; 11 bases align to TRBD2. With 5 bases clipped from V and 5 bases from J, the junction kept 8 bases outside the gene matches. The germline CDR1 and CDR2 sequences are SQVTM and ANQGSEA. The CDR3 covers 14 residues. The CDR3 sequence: CSVTLAGVSDEQYF. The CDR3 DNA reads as TGCAGCGTTACACTAGCGGGGGTTTCCGACGAGCAGTACTTC.

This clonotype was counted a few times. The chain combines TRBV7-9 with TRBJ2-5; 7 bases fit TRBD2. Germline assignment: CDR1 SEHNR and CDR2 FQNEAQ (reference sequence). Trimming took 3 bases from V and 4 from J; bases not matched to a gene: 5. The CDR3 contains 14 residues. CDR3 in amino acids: CASSFELAPETQYF. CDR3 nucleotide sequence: TGTGCCAGCAGCTTCGAACTAGCGCCAGAGACCCAGTACTTC.

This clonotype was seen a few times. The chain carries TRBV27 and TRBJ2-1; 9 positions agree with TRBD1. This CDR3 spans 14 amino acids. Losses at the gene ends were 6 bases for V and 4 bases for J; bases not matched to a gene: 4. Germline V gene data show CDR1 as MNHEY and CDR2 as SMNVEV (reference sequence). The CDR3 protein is CASSDRGLYNEQFF. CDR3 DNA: TGTGCCAGCAGCGACAGGGGGTTGTACAATGAGCAGTTCTTC.